Below, 30 T cell receptor beta chains from the same sample are listed, as sequenced in a study of early stage breast cancer tumors. Assay: immunoSEQ multiplex PCR; the TCRdb copy retains only in-frame clones and omits some. The table records 60,000 to 75,000 clones, 80% of them present only once. Sequencing was carried out using blood. All receptors come from a person in their 40s with breast cancer.

The J gene is TRBJ2-1, the V gene TRBV11-2, with 10 bases matching TRBD2. V gave up 5 bases and J gave up 8 bases; unmatched junction bases: 21. Germline V CDR1 and CDR2: SGHAT, FQNNGV. CDR3 length equals 19 residues. The CDR3 DNA reads TGTGCCAGCAGCCCCAAGGGGGTGGCTAGCGGGAGCGGGCGGGATGAGCAGTTCTTC. As protein: CASSPKGVASGSGRDEQFF.

The V and J genes are TRBV27 and TRBJ2-2; D is unresolved. In germline, CDR1 is MNHEY, CDR2 SMNVEV (reference sequence). This CDR3 contains 13 residues. V lost 2 bases, J lost 4 bases, and 5 bases lay in between. CDR3 loop: CASSLPGTGELFF. CDR3 in DNA: TGTGCCAGCAGTTTACCTGGCACCGGGGAGCTGTTTTTT.

The V gene is TRBV12-2, the J gene TRBJ2-1; the table's D call of TRBD2 was not tested on the DNA. TRBV12-2 is marked as a pseudogene. This CDR3 spans 18 amino acids. CDR3 bases: TGTGCAAGTCGCTCAAGGACGAATGCACTAGCGGTAAACAATGAGCAGTTCTTC. Translation: CASRSRTNALAVNNEQFF.

The chain couples TRBV19 to TRBJ1-1, with D unresolved. This CDR3 region has 11 residues. Germline V gives CDR1 LNHDA, CDR2 SQIVND (reference sequence). Between the trimmed V and J ends, which lost 5 bases and 7 bases, there was a span of 8 bases. CDR3 coding DNA: TGTGCCAGTAGTTATTCGGGTGAAGCTTTCTTT. Amino acid sequence: CASSYSGEAFF.

Points on this clone: It may be a read error: a sequence one base away is much more abundant. The CDR3 loop is CASSGGGTQYF. The DNA for the CDR3 is TGTGCCAGCAGCGGCGGGGGGACCCAGTACTTC. The chain employs TRBV9 and TRBJ2-5; 7 nucleotides line up with TRBD2. The ends lost 3 bases at V and 7 bases at J; junction bases unmatched: 0. The CDR3 length is 11 residues. Germline loops: CDR1 SGDLS, CDR2 YYNGEE. Supplemented by reference TRBV9 and TRBJ2-5, the full variable domain reads DSGVTQTPKHLITATGQRVTLRCSPRSGDLSVYWYQQSLDQGLQFLIQYYNGEERAKGNILERFSAQQFPDLHSELNLSSLELGDSALYFCASSGGGTQYFGPGTRLLVL.

This clone was observed a handful of times. Germline and junction disagree at one end, which may indicate a read error. The chain links TRBV7-8 to TRBJ1-2, with 7 positions matching TRBD1. CDR1 is SGHVS and CDR2 is FQNEAQ in the germline V gene. CDR3 length: 14 residues. The CDR3 protein is CASSLGGQHWEEAF. CDR3 bases: TGTGCCAGCAGCCTCGGGGGACAGCACTGGGAAGAGGCCTTC.

The chain couples TRBV15 to TRBJ2-7; TRBD1 agrees at 7 bases. The CDR3 is 15 amino acids. With V trimmed by 5 bases and J by 3 bases, 10 bases remained unmatched. CDR1 is LNHNV, CDR2 YYDKDF, per germline (reference sequence). The CDR3 spells CATSSRRTGRYEQYF. In nucleotides, the CDR3 is TGTGCCACCAGCTCCCGGAGGACAGGCCGCTACGAGCAGTACTTC.

The chain's CDR3 is CASSANSAYEQYF. The CDR3, as DNA: TGTGCCAGCAGTGCGAATAGCGCCTACGAGCAGTACTTC. This rearrangement joins TRBV6-1 to TRBJ2-7, with a weak D call TRBD2 (5 bases). In germline, CDR1 is MNHNS, CDR2 SASEGT. This CDR3 spans 13 amino acids. With 4 bases removed from V and 2 bases from J, the gap between germline ends came to 9 bases.

The count of this clone is one. The chain joins TRBV30 to TRBJ1-6, with 9 bases lining up with TRBD1. The germline V gene encodes CDR1 GTSNPN and CDR2 SVGIG (reference sequence). The ends lost 2 bases at V and 10 bases at J; junction bases unmatched: 9. The CDR3 loop spans 15 amino acids. The CDR3 DNA reads TGTGCCTGGAGTTTACAGGGGGCGTTAGCATCACCCCTCCACTTT. Encoded protein: CAWSLQGALASPLHF.

The V call is TRBV15, the J call TRBJ1-2, with TRBD1 matching 10 bases. There are 15 residues in the CDR3. Germline values: CDR1 LNHNV, CDR2 YYDKDF (reference sequence). V lost 2 bases and J lost 6; bases outside the gene matches: 6. CDR3: CATSRSDRGLNGYTF. The CDR3 coding sequence is TGTGCCACCAGCAGATCCGACAGGGGGCTGAATGGCTACACCTTC.

J is TRBJ2-5 and V is TRBV9, with D perhaps matching TRBD2 (5 bases). Germline CDR1 is SGDLS and CDR2 is YYNGEE. The length of the CDR3 is 15 residues. V gave up 3 bases and J gave up 5 bases, with 17 bases separating them. The CDR3 sequence is CASSEMDFPGETQYF. The CDR3 bases are TGTGCCAGCAGCGAAATGGACTTCCCTGGGGAGACCCAGTACTTC.

The chain links TRBV6-5 to TRBJ2-1; D uncertain. The CDR3 is 13 residues long. Trimming removed 6 bases at V and 0 bases at J, with 6 bases between. Germline V gives CDR1 MNHEY, CDR2 SVGAGI. The CDR3 DNA reads as TGTGCCAGCAGGGATCTCTCCTACAATGAGCAGTTCTTC. It yields the protein CASRDLSYNEQFF.

V and J are TRBV5-1 and TRBJ2-1; D is unresolved. Looked up from germline, CDR1 is SGHRS and CDR2 is YFSETQ. The V gene lost 3 bases and the J gene lost 7 bases, with 8 bases spanning the gap. CDR3 length: 12 residues. Here the CDR3 DNA reads TGCGCCAGCAGCTATGGTGTGAATGAGCAGTTCTTC. It specifies CASSYGVNEQFF.

The chain carries TRBV6-6 and TRBJ1-3; the D is unclear. Germline CDR1 MNHNY, CDR2 SVGAGI (reference sequence). V lost 6 bases to trimming and J lost 2 bases, with 8 bases between them. The CDR3 is 13 residues long. The CDR3 nucleotides read TGTGCCAGCAGCTTCTCAGCTGGAAACACCATATATTTT. Protein product: CASSFSAGNTIYF.

The J gene is TRBJ2-3, the V gene TRBV5-4, with D perhaps matching TRBD1 (7 bases). Trimming pared 6 bases from V and 0 bases from J, leaving 14 bases between. The CDR3 loop spans 15 amino acids. The germline V gene has CDR1 SGHNT and CDR2 YYREEE (reference sequence). This CDR3 is CASTVQGGSTDTQYF. In DNA form, the CDR3 reads TGTGCCAGCACTGTGCAGGGGGGAAGCACAGATACGCAGTATTTT. Together with reference TRBV5-4 and TRBJ2-3, the CDR3 gives the full variable domain: ETGVTQSPTHLIKTRGQQVTLRCSSQSGHNTVSWYQQALGQGPQFIFQYYREEENGRGNFPPRFSGLQFPNYSSELNVNALELDDSALYLCASTVQGGSTDTQYFGPGTRLTVL.

The gene calls are TRBV10-3 and TRBJ1-3, with TRBD1 matching 8 bases. This CDR3 is built from 15 residues. After removal of 10 bases from V and 2 bases from J, the junction contained 10 bases not matched to a gene. From germline, CDR1 is ENHRY and CDR2 SYGVKD. Written as DNA, the CDR3 is TGTGCCACCCATGACAGGGGATCGGCTGGAAACACCATATATTTT. As protein: CATHDRGSAGNTIYF.

The chain uses TRBV28 and TRBJ1-5, with unresolved D. This CDR3 region has 12 residues. V lost 7 bases, J lost 4 bases, and 8 bases lay in between. Germline lookup yields CDR1 MDHEN and CDR2 SYDVKM. CDR3 amino acids: CASNEGNQPQHF. CDR3 sequence (DNA): TGTGCCAGCAACGAAGGGAATCAGCCCCAGCATTTT.

V usage is TRBV7-3 and J usage is TRBJ2-5; TRBD1 or TRBD2 may be the D gene (5 bases each). The CDR3 covers 13 residues. Trimming took 5 bases from V and 5 from J, leaving 12 bases between them. The germline V gene encodes CDR1 SGHTA and CDR2 FQGTGA. The CDR3 protein is CASSQGDVETQYF. For the CDR3, the DNA is TGTGCCAGCAGCCAAGGGGACGTCGAGACCCAGTACTTC.

V is TRBV6-1 and J is TRBJ2-3; 8 positions agree with TRBD2. Per germline, CDR1 MNHNS and CDR2 SASEGT. This CDR3 comprises 14 residues. J was trimmed by 2 bases and V by 8 bases; bases with no gene match: 6. The CDR3 is CASGREGSTDTQYF. DNA of the CDR3: TGTGCCAGCGGTCGGGAGGGGTCCACAGATACGCAGTATTTT.

The V gene is TRBV11-1, the J gene TRBJ1-1; D perhaps matches TRBD1 (5 bases). There are 13 residues in the CDR3. V was trimmed by 5 bases and J by 2 bases, leaving 9 bases between them. Germline values: CDR1 SGHAT, CDR2 FQDESV (reference sequence). For the CDR3, the DNA is TGTGCCAGCAGCCGGAGGGGTAACACTGAAGCTTTCTTT. Encoded protein: CASSRRGNTEAFF.

The V call is TRBV28, the J call TRBJ1-4; D may be TRBD1 (5 bases). The CDR3 length is 12 residues. V was cut by 9 bases and J by 7 bases, with 12 bases left in between. CDR1 MDHEN and CDR2 SYDVKM come from the germline V gene. The CDR3 here is CASAQGPEKLFF. In nucleotides, the CDR3 is TGTGCCAGTGCGCAGGGACCTGAAAAACTGTTTTTT.

This sequence joins TRBV7-9 and TRBJ1-1, with 7 positions matching TRBD1. CDR3 length: 15 amino acids. The V and J ends lost 5 bases and 7 bases, in that order; junction bases with no gene match: 13. Germline V gene data show CDR1 as SEHNR and CDR2 as FQNEAQ (reference sequence). The CDR3 loop is CASSIGTARTSEAFF. For the CDR3, the DNA is TGTGCCAGCAGCATCGGGACAGCCAGAACAAGTGAAGCTTTCTTT. Drawing the rest from reference TRBV7-9 and TRBJ1-1, the complete variable domain is DTGVSQNPRHKITKRGQNVTFRCDPISEHNRLYWYRQTLGQGPEFLTYFQNEAQLEKSRLLSDRFSAERPKGSFSTLEIQRTEQGDSAMYLCASSIGTARTSEAFFGQGTRLTVV.

This chain connects TRBV7-9 to TRBJ2-3; no reliable D call. Germline assignment: CDR1 SEHNR and CDR2 FQNEAQ (reference sequence). The V and J ends lost 4 bases and 6 bases respectively, with 8 bases between them. The CDR3 has 12 residues. The CDR3 sequence is CASSSLWDTQYF. CDR3 nucleotides: TGTGCCAGCAGCTCGCTGTGGGATACGCAGTATTTT.

This rearrangement joins TRBV10-3 to TRBJ2-3; D unclear. This CDR3 contains 12 residues. V was pared by 4 bases and J by 4 bases, with 6 bases between. Germline V CDR1 and CDR2: ENHRY, SYGVKD. The chain's CDR3 is CAISAGADTQYF. The CDR3 DNA follows: TGTGCCATCAGTGCTGGAGCAGATACGCAGTATTTT.

In DNA, the CDR3 is TGTGCCAGCAGTCAATCAGGGTCCCCAAACACTGAAGCTTTCTTT. Its translation: CASSQSGSPNTEAFF. V gene TRBV27 combines with J gene TRBJ1-1, with a tentative D call TRBD1 (5 bases). Germline assignment: CDR1 MNHEY and CDR2 SMNVEV (reference sequence). CDR3 size: 15 residues. V lost 5 bases and J 2 bases, leaving 15 bases between the germline ends.

The chain links TRBV4-1 to TRBJ1-4, with 7 bases matching TRBD1. Germline V CDR1 and CDR2: MGHRA, YSYEKL. The CDR3 contains 16 residues. V was clipped by 2 bases and J by 3 bases; unmatched bases: 6. This CDR3 reads CASSQLDRVSNEKLFF. The CDR3 DNA is TGCGCCAGCAGCCAACTAGACAGGGTTTCTAATGAAAAACTGTTTTTT.

This chain connects TRBV5-4 to TRBJ1-2; D unresolved. The CDR3 covers 12 residues. Germline V gene data show CDR1 as SGHNT and CDR2 as YYREEE (reference sequence). V was clipped by 2 bases and J by 13 bases, with 15 bases between them. The CDR3 DNA reads TGTGCCAGCAGCTTATCCCGGGAGAGGGTCACCTTC. It encodes CASSLSRERVTF.

The chain combines TRBV4-1 with TRBJ2-7, with a tentative D call TRBD1 (6 bases). This CDR3 is 13 amino acids long. Per germline, CDR1 MGHRA and CDR2 YSYEKL. Trimming removed 5 bases at V and 1 base at J, with 9 bases between. The CDR3 is CASSYRVSYEQYF. CDR3 nucleotide sequence: TGCGCCAGCAGCTACAGGGTGTCCTACGAGCAGTACTTC.

The chain couples TRBV5-1 to TRBJ1-1; D gene unclear. This CDR3 is 14 amino acids long. Trimming shortened V by 0 bases and J by 5 bases, and 11 bases separated the two germline ends. Germline V gene lookup returns CDR1 SGHRS and CDR2 YFSETQ. CDR3 nucleotides: TGCGCCAGCAGCTTGGTTGGGGATTTGACTGAAGCTTTCTTT. This codes for CASSLVGDLTEAFF.

The chain recombines TRBV6-1 with TRBJ1-2; D is unclear. V lost 5 bases and J 0 bases, leaving 7 bases between the germline ends. CDR3 length: 13 residues. Per the germline V gene, CDR1 is MNHNS and CDR2 is SASEGT. The CDR3 DNA reads as TGTGCCAGCAGTATTCAGTCTAACTATGGCTACACCTTC. Protein product: CASSIQSNYGYTF.